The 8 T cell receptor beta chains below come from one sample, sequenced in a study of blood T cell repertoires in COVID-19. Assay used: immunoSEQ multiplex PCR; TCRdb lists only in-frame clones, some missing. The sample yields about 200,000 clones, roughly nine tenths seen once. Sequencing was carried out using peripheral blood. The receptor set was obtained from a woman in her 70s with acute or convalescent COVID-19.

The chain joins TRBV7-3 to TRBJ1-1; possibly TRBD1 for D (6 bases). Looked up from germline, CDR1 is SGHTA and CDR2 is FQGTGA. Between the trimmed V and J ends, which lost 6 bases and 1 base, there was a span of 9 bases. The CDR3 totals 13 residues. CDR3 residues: CASSRQENTEAFF. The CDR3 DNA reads TGTGCCAGCAGTCGACAGGAGAACACTGAAGCTTTCTTT.

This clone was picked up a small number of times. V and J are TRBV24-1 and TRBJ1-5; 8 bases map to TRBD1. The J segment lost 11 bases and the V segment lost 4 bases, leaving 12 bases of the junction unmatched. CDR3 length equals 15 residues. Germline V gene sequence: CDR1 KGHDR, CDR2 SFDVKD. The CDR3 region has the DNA TGTGCCACCAGTGACTCGGGACAGGCTGGCGGAGCCCAGCATTTT. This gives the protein CATSDSGQAGGAQHF.

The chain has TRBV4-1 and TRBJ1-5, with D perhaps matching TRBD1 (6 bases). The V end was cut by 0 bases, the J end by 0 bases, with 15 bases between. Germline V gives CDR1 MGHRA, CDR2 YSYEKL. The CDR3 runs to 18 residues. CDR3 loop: CASSQDPGGGHSNQPQHF. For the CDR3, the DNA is TGCGCCAGCAGCCAAGATCCGGGGGGGGGCCATAGCAATCAGCCCCAGCATTTT.

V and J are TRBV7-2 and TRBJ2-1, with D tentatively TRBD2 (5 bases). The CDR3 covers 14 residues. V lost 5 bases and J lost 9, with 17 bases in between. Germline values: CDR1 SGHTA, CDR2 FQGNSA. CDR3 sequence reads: CASSPRGSVSEQFF. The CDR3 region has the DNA TGTGCCAGCAGCCCTCGGGGTAGCGTTAGTGAGCAGTTCTTC.

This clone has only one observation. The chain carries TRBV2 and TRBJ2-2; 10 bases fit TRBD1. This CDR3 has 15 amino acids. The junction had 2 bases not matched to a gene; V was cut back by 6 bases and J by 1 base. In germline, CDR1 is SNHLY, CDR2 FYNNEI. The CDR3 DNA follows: TGTGCCAGCAGCCGGACAGGGGGGAACACCGGGGAGCTGTTTTTT. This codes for CASSRTGGNTGELFF.

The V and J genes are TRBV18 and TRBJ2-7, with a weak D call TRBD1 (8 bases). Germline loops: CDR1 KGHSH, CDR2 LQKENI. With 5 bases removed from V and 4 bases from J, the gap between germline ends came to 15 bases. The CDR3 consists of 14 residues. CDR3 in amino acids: CASSTNRGGYEQYF. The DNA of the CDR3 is TGTGCCAGCTCAACCAACAGGGGGGGGTACGAGCAGTACTTC. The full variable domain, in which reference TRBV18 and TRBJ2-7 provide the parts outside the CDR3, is NAGVMQNPRHLVRRRGQEARLRCSPMKGHSHVYWYRQLPEEGLKFMVYLQKENIIDESGMPKERFSAEFPKEGPSILRIQQVVRGDSAAYFCASSTNRGGYEQYFGPGTRLTVT.

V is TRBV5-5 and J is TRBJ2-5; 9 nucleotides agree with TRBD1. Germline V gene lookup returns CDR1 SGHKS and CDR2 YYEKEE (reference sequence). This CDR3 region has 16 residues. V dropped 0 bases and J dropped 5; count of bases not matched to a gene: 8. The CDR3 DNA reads TGTGCCAGCAGCTTGGTAGGGACAGGGCCTCCGGAGACCCAGTACTTC. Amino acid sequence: CASSLVGTGPPETQYF.

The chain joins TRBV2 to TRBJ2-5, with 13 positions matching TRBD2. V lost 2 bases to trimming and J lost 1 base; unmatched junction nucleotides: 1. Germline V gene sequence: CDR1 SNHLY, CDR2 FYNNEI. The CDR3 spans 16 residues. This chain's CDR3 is CASSERTSGGQETQYF. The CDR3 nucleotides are TGTGCCAGCAGTGAAAGGACTAGCGGGGGCCAAGAGACCCAGTACTTC. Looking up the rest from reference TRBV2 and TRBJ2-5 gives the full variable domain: EPEVTQTPSHQVTQMGQEVILRCVPISNHLYFYWYRQILGQKVEFLVSFYNNEISEKSEIFDDQFSVERPDGSNFTLKIRSTKLEDSAMYFCASSERTSGGQETQYFGPGTRLLVL.